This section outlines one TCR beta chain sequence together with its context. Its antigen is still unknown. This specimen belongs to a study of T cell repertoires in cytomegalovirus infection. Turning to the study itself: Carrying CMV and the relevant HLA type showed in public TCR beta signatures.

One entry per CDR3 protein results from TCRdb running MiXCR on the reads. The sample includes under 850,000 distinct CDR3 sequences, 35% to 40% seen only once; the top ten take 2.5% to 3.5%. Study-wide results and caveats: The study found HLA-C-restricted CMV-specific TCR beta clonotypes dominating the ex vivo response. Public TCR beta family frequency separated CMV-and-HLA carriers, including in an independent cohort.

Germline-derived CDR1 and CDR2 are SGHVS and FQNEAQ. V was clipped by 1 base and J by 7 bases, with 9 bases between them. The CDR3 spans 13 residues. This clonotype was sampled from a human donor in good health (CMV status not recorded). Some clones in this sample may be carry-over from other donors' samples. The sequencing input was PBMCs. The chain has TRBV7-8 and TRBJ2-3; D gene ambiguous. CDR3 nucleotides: TGTGCCAGCAGCTTAGTTTTCGGTAATACGCAGTATTTT. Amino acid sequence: CASSLVFGNTQYF.